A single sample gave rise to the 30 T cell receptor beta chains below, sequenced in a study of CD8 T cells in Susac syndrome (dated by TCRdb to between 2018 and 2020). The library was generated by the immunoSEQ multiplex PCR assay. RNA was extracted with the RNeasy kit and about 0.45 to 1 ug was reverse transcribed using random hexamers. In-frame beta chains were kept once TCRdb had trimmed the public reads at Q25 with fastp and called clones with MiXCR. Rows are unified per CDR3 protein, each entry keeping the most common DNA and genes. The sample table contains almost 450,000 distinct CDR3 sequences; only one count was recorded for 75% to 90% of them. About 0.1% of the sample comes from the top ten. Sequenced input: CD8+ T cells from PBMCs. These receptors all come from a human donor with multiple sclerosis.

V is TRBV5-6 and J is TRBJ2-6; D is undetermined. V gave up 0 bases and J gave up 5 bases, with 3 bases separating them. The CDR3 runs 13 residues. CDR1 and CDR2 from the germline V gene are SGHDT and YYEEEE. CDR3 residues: CASSLERANVLTF. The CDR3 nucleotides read TGTGCCAGCAGCTTGGAGCGGGCCAACGTCCTGACTTTC.

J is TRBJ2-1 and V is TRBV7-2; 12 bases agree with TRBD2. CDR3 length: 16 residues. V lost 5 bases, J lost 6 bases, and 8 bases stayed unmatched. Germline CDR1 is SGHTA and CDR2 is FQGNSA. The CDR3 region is CASSPHGLAGTNEQFF. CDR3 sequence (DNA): TGTGCCAGCAGCCCTCACGGACTAGCGGGAACCAATGAGCAGTTCTTC.

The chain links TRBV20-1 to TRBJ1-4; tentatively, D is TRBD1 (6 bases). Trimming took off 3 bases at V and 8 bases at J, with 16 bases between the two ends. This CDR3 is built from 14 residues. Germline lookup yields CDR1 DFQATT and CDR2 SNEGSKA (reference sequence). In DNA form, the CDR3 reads TGCAGTGCTAGCTTACAGGGTGGAGGGGAAAAACTGTTTTTT. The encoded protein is CSASLQGGGEKLFF.

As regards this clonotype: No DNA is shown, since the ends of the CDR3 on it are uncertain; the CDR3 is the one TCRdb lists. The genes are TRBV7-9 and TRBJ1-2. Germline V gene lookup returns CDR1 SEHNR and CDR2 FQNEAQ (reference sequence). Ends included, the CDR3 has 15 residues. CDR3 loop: CASSLGDFRGYGYTF.

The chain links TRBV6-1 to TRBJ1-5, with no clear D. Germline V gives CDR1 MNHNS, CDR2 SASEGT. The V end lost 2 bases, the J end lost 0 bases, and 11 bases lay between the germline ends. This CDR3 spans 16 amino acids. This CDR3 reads CASSEWTGDSNQPQHF. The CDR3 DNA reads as TGTGCCAGCAGTGAATGGACGGGAGATAGCAATCAGCCCCAGCATTTT.

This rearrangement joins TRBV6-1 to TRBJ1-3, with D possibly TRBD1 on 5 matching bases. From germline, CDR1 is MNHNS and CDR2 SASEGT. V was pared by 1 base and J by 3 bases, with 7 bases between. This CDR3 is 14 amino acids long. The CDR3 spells CASSEGGLGNTIYF. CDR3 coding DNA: TGTGCCAGCAGTGAAGGGGGACTTGGAAACACCATATATTTT.

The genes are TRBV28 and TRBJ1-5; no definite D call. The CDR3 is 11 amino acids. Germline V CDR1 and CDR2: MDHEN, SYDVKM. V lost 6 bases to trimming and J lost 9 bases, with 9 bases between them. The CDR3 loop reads CASRDFGPQHF. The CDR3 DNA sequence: TGTGCCAGCAGGGATTTCGGGCCCCAGCATTTT.

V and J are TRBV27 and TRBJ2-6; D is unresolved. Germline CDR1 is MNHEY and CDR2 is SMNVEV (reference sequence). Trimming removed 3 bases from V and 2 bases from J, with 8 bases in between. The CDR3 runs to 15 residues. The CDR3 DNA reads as TGTGCCAGCAGTTTTACCGGGCCTGGGGCCAACGTCCTGACTTTC. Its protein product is CASSFTGPGANVLTF.

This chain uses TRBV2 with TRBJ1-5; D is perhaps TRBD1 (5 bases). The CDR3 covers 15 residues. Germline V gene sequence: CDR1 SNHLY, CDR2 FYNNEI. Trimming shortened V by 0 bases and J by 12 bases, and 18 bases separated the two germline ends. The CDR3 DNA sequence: TGTGCCAGCAGTGAAGCGGGGGTTCGGTGGATTGGCCAGCATTTT. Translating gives CASSEAGVRWIGQHF.

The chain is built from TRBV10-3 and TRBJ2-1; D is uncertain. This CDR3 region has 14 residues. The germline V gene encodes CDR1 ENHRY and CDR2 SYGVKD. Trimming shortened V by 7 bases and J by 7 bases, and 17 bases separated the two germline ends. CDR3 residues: CAIIAGPELNEQFF. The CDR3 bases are TGTGCCATCATCGCCGGGCCTGAATTGAATGAGCAGTTCTTC.

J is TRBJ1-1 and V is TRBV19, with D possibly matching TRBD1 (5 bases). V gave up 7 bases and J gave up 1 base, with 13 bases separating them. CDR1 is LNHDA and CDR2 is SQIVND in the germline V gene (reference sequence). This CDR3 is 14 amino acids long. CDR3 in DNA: TGTGCCAGTAATTGGGGGTTGGCGAACACTGAAGCTTTCTTT. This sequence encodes CASNWGLANTEAFF.

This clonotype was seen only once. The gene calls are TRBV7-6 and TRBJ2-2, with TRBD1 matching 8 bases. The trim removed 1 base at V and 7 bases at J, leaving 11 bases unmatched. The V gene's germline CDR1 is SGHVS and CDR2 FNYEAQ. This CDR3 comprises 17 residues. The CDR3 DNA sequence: TGTGCCAGCAGCTTAGGACCTCCGGGACAGGTCATCGGGGAGCTGTTTTTT. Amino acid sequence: CASSLGPPGQVIGELFF.

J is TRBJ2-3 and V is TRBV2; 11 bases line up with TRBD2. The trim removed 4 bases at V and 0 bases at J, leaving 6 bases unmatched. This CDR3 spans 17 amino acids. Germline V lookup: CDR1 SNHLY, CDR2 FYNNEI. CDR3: CASSGMTSGVSTDTQYF. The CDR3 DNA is TGTGCCAGCAGTGGCATGACTAGCGGGGTTAGCACAGATACGCAGTATTTT.

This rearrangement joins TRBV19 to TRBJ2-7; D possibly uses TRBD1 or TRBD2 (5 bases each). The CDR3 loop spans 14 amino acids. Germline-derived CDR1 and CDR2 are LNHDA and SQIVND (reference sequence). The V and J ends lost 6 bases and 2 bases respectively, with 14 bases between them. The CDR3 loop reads CASSPGRVAYEQYF. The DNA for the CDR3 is TGTGCCAGTAGCCCGGGACGGGTTGCCTACGAGCAGTACTTC. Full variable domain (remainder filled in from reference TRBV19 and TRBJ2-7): DGGITQSPKYLFRKEGQNVTLSCEQNLNHDAMYWYRQDPGQGLRLIYYSQIVNDFQKGDIAEGYSVSREKKESFPLTVTSAQKNPTAFYLCASSPGRVAYEQYFGPGTRLTVT.

The CDR3 DNA follows: TGCGCCAGCAGTGAGACGAGACAGGGGGCAAGCGATGGCTACACCTTC. Its protein product is CASSETRQGASDGYTF. This sequence joins TRBV10-2 and TRBJ1-2, with TRBD1 matching over 10 bases. CDR3 length: 16 residues. V lost 2 bases, J lost 6 bases, and 9 bases stayed unmatched. Germline V gene lookup returns CDR1 WSHSY and CDR2 SAAADI.

CDR3 coding DNA: TGTGCCAGCAGCCCCGACGTGACCACCTCTGGGGCCAACGTCCTGACTTTC. Amino acids: CASSPDVTTSGANVLTF. The rearrangement joins TRBV5-4 to TRBJ2-6, with D unresolved. CDR3 length equals 17 residues. Per the germline V gene, CDR1 is SGHNT and CDR2 is YYREEE (reference sequence). V was pared by 4 bases and J by 0 bases, with 14 bases between.

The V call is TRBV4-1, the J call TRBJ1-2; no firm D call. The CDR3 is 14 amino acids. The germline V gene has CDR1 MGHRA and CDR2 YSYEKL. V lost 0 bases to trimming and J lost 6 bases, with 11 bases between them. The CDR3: CASSQDIGDDGYTF. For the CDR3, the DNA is TGCGCCAGCAGCCAAGATATCGGGGATGATGGCTACACCTTC.

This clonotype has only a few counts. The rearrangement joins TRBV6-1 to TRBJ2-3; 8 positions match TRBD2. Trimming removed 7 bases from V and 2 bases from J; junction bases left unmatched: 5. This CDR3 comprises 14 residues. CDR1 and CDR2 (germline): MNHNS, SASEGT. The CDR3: CASMGLEFTDTQYF. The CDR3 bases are TGTGCCAGCATGGGACTAGAGTTCACAGATACGCAGTATTTT.

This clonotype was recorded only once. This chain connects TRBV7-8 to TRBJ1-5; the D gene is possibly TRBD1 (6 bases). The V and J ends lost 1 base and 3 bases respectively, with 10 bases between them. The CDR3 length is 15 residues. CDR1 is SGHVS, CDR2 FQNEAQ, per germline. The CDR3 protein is CASSLEGGTNQPQHF. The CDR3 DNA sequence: TGTGCCAGCAGCTTAGAAGGGGGTACCAATCAGCCCCAGCATTTT.

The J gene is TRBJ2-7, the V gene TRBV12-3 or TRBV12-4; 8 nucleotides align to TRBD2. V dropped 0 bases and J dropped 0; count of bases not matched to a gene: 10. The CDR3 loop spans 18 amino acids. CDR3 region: CASSLAEGSSGISYEQYF. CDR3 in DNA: TGTGCCAGCAGTTTAGCAGAGGGGAGTAGCGGGATCTCCTACGAGCAGTACTTC.

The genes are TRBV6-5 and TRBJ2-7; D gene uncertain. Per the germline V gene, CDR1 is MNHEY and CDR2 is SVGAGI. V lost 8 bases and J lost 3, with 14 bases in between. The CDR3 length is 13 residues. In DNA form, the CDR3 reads TGTGCCAGCGCGCAAGGGAATGACTACGAGCAGTACTTC. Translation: CASAQGNDYEQYF.

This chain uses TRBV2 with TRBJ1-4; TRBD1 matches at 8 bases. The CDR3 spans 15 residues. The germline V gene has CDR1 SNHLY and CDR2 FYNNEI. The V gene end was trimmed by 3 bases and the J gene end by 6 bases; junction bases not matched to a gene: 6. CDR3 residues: CASSDLTGADEKLFF. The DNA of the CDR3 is TGTGCCAGCAGTGACTTGACAGGGGCGGATGAAAAACTGTTTTTT.

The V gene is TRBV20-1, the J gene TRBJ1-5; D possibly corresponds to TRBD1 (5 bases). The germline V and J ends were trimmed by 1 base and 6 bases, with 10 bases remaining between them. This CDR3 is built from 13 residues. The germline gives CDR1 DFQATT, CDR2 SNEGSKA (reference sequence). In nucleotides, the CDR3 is TGCAGTGCTAGAGTAGGGGACGGTCAGCCCCAGCATTTT. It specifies CSARVGDGQPQHF.

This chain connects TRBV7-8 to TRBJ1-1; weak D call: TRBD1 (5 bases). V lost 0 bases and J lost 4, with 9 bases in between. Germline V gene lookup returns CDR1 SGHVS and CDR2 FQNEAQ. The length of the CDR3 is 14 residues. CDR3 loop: CASSLARTPTEAFF. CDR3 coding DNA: TGTGCCAGCAGCTTAGCCAGGACACCCACTGAAGCTTTCTTT.

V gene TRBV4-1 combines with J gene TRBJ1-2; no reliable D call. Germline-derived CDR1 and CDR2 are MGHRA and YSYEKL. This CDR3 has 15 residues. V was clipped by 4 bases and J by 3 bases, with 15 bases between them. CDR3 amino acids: CASSRPGSTYYGYTF. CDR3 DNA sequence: TGCGCCAGCAGCCGGCCCGGGTCCACGTACTATGGCTACACCTTC.

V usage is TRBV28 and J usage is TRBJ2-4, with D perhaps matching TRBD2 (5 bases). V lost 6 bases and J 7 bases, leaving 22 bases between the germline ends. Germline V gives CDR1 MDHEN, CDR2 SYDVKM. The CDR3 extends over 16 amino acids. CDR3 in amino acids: CASRPPISGVGNIQYF. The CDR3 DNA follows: TGTGCCAGCAGACCTCCGATCAGCGGAGTGGGCAACATTCAGTACTTC.

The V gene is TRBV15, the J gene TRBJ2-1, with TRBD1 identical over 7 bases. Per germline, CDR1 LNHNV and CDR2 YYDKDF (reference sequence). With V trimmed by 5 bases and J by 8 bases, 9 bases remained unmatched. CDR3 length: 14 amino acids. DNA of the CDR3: TGTGCCACCAGCGAACTACAGACAGGGCATGAGCAGTTCTTC. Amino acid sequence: CATSELQTGHEQFF.

CDR3 DNA sequence: TGTGCCAGCAGCCCCGGGACAACGGGTCAGCCCCAGCATTTT. Its translation is CASSPGTTGQPQHF. V gene TRBV9 combines with J gene TRBJ1-5; possibly TRBD1 for D (6 bases). The CDR3 runs to 14 residues. Trimming left V 4 bases short and J 6 bases short, with 14 bases between. Germline loops: CDR1 SGDLS, CDR2 YYNGEE.

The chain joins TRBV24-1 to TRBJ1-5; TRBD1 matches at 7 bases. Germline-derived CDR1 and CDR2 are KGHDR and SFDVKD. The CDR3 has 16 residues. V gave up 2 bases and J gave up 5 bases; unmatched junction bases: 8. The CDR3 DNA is TGTGCCACCAGTGATTCCTCCAGGGGGGAGGATCAGCCCCAGCATTTT. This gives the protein CATSDSSRGEDQPQHF.

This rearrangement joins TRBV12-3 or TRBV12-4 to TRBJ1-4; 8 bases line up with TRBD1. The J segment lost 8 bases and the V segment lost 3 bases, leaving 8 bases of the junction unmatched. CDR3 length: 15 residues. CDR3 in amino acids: CASSFSGQGKEKLFF. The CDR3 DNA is TGTGCCAGCAGTTTCTCCGGACAGGGTAAAGAAAAACTGTTTTTT.